This T cell receptor beta chain was found in a study of blood T cell repertoires in COVID-19 (dated by TCRdb to 2018 to 2021). General notes on the study: Collaborator samples came from the United States, Italy and Spain and covered acute and convalescent phases of COVID-19. The material from the prospective study consisted of cDNA or gDNA derived from T cells, B-cell-depleted T cells, or PBMCs. Subjects who had been exposed to COVID-19, were actively infected with it, or had recovered from it provided the deeply sampled blood TCRbeta repertoires that made up the dataset. The repertoires were released in a freely available public database intended as a resource for research on the immune response to SARS-CoV-2. The samples were drawn from two sources: the first 160 participants of the ongoing ImmuneRACE study, and approximately 1,300 subjects contributed by 6 global collaborators. Nearly every sample came with metadata listing a de-identified subject ID, COVID-19 status, age in years and sex. HLA class I and class II types, where available, came from metadata supplied by the sample provider rather than from assay-based typing. What the research found in general, with its limitations: Clinical and demographic metadata were provided uncurated, with the amount varying by source and participant.

The collaborating institutions used their own protocols to collect whole blood in K2EDTA tubes. For TCRbeta analysis, collaborators shipped samples in one of three forms: frozen whole blood, isolated PBMCs, or DNA extracted from either of those sample types. About this clone itself: Its antigen remains unidentified. Base-call qualities are not available, and no considerably larger clone is one nucleotide away.

TCRbeta CDR3 regions were amplified from genomic DNA by means of the immunoSEQ Assay, a bias-controlled multiplex PCR. As for how the authors treated the data: The number of nucleated cells in each sample was estimated from the amplification of reference gene primers within the assay. To quantify the absolute abundance of each unique TCRbeta CDR3 rearrangement, sequence reads were collapsed and filtered. For each sample, productive Simpson clonality was calculated as the square root of Simpson's diversity index over productive rearrangements. TCRdb took over this immuneACCESS table, retaining in-frame rearrangements with V and J assigned. Such tables are incomplete; in checked studies, under half of the missing clones stem from an unresolved V gene, and the remainder is unexplained. The V and J calls and clone size are taken from that table; D and trimming were inferred from the DNA. Recorded for this sample are about 74,000 clones; about four fifths of them occurred a single time. The leading ten clones occupy around 35% of the sample.

V loses 3 bases of germline sequence and J loses 7 bases, and the interval between the two ends is 13 bases. Including cysteine and phenylalanine, the CDR3 has 14 amino acids. The only DNA kept is the CDR3, 42 bases in frame from the first base. Taken from the germline V gene, the CDR1 and CDR2 loops are MDHEN and SYDVKM. The V gene is TRBV28 and the J gene is TRBJ1-5; a weak D assignment points to TRBD1 (5 bases agree). Sequences were obtained from peripheral blood. This clonotype was obtained from a man between 65 and 85 years old with acute or convalescent COVID-19. The CDR3 sequence is CASSLSGNGQPQHF. DNA sequence: TGTGCCAGCAGTTTGTCAGGGAACGGCCAGCCCCAGCATTTT.